This T cell receptor (beta chain) was sequenced during a study of shared clonotypes between healthy human individuals. The naive CD8 fraction comprised CD45RO-negative cells positively selected for CCR7 and excluded terminally differentiated effector memory CD45RA+ cells. Repertoires were generated with immunoSEQ multiplex PCR, while TCRdb's copy carries only in-frame clones and drops some. This sample yields about 2.1 million clones, of which more than 85% are seen a single time; under 2% belongs to the top ten. Germline CDR1 reads MNHEY; CDR2 reads SMNVEV (reference sequence). V lost 5 bases to trimming and J lost 4 bases; unmatched junction nucleotides: 4. The length of the CDR3 is 13 residues.

The sample consisted of naive CD8+ T cells from PBMCs. The chain combines TRBV27 with TRBJ1-2, with 7 bases identical to TRBD1. This receptor was taken from a man aged 18 to 30 in good health. Some clones in this sample may be carry-over from other donors' samples. Here the CDR3 DNA reads TGTGCCAGCAGTATAGGGGGCGGCTATGGCTACACCTTC. Amino acid sequence: CASSIGGGYGYTF.